This T cell receptor beta chain was profiled in a study of graft-versus-host responses after intestinal transplantation. V lost 10 bases to trimming and J lost 0 bases, with 14 bases between them. Germline CDR1 SNHLY, CDR2 FYNNEI. The CDR3 loop spans 14 amino acids. Sequencing was performed with immunoSEQ multiplex PCR; in TCRdb, only in-frame clones are kept and a portion is missing. The data hold approximately 75,000 clones, with approximately 94% observed a single time. Details on this clone: Its target is unknown.

Sample: unstimulated CD8+ T cells sorted from spleen or lymph node cells, taken before intestinal transplant. The receptor's source is a human donor who received an intestinal transplant. The chain carries TRBV2 and TRBJ2-3; D may be TRBD1 (5 bases). The CDR3 nucleotides read TGTGCCACCCTCGAGACAGCCAGCACAGATACGCAGTATTTT. Translated, it gives CATLETASTDTQYF.